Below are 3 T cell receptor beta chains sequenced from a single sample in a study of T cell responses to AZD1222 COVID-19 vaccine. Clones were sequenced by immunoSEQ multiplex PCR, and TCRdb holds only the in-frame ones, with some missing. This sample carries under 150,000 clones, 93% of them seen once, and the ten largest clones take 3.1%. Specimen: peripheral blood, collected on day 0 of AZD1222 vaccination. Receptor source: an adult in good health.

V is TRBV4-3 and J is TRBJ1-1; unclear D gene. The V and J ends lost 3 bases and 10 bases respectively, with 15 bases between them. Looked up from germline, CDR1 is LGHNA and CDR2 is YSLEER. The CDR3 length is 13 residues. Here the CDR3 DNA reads TGCGCCAGCAGCCAGGAGGACGACTCCTCAGCTTTCTTT. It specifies CASSQEDDSSAFF.

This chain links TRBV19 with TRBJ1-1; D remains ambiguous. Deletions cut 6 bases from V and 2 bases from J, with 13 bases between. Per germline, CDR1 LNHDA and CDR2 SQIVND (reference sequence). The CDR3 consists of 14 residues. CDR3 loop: CASSPMSANTEAFF. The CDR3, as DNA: TGTGCCAGTAGCCCCATGAGCGCAAACACTGAAGCTTTCTTT. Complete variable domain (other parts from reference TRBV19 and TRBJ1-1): DGGITQSPKYLFRKEGQNVTLSCEQNLNHDAMYWYRQDPGQGLRLIYYSQIVNDFQKGDIAEGYSVSREKKESFPLTVTSAQKNPTAFYLCASSPMSANTEAFFGQGTRLTVV.

CDR3 in DNA: TGCGCCAGCAGCCAAGAGGCACAGAACTATGGCTACACCTTC. Translated, it gives CASSQEAQNYGYTF. The chain combines TRBV4-3 with TRBJ1-2; D not certain. Looked up from germline, CDR1 is LGHNA and CDR2 is YSLEER. V lost 0 bases and J 2 bases, leaving 7 bases between the germline ends. There are 14 residues in the CDR3.